This TCR beta chain was captured in a study of T cell responses to AZD1222 COVID-19 vaccine. This clone has only one observation. What it binds is unknown. Notes on the study in general: White British ancestry dominated among donors, who included more females, and clonal diversity was possibly underestimated.

Trimming took off 5 bases at V and 2 bases at J, with 13 bases between the two ends. This CDR3 is 14 amino acids long. Germline V gene data show CDR1 as LGHNT and CDR2 as FRNRAP. Data came from immunoSEQ multiplex PCR; TCRdb stores just in-frame clones and leaves some out. This sample yields just over 150,000 clones, of which more than 90% are seen a single time; roughly 1.6% belongs to the top ten. The chain is built from TRBV12-5 and TRBJ2-7, with unresolved D. The sequenced sample was peripheral blood, obtained 28 days after the second AZD1222 dose. The receptor was isolated from an adult who received the AZD1222 COVID-19 vaccine. The CDR3 loop reads CASGLNGRTYEQYF. The CDR3 region has the DNA TGTGCTAGTGGTCTTAACGGACGGACCTACGAGCAGTACTTC.